This T cell receptor beta chain is from a study of blood T cell repertoires in COVID-19. Looking at the study overall: Italy, Spain and the United States were the sources of the convalescent and acute COVID-19 samples. T cells, B-cell-depleted T cells, or PBMCs provided the cDNA or gDNA that served as material.

Methods used by the authors: Nucleated cell counts were estimated from reference gene primer amplification. The repertoire was sequenced with immunoSEQ multiplex PCR; TCRdb's copy has only in-frame clones and lacks some. The DNA gave D and trimming, while V, J and clone size come from that table. The sample has more than 35,000 clones, roughly 88% seen once; the top ten hold about 2%. This clonotype was sampled from a human donor in a cohort sampled during active COVID-19. The sequenced sample consisted of peripheral blood.

Here the CDR3 reads CASSPVSGPESSYEQYF. CDR3 DNA sequence: TGTGCCAGCAGCCCTGTAAGTGGGCCAGAGAGCTCCTACGAGCAGTACTTC. The V and J genes are TRBV6-2 or TRBV6-3 and TRBJ2-7; D not resolved. Trimming cost V 6 bases and J 0 bases, with 21 bases left between them. This CDR3 contains 17 residues. Germline values: CDR1 MNHEY, CDR2 SVGEGT.